The present T cell receptor (beta chain) was sequenced within a study of cytomegalovirus exposure and HLA in healthy donors. Overall study findings and caveats: Reportedly, TCR beta sequences accurately predicted HLA-A and HLA-B alleles in most subjects. Highly shared sequence variants in one cluster were likely a sequencing artifact.

As for this clone: Antigen specificity is unknown.

Donors were ostensibly healthy at sampling, although undocumented immune exposures were probable. Germline V CDR1 and CDR2: DFQATT, SNEGSKA (reference sequence). This CDR3 contains 11 residues. V lost 6 bases to trimming and J lost 3 bases; unmatched junction nucleotides: 2. PCR was performed using 60 Vbeta and 13 Jbeta primers. Clones were read by immunoSEQ multiplex PCR, and TCRdb kept only the in-frame ones, dropping some. Of around 150,000 clones listed, around 79% are singletons. The rearrangement links TRBV20-1 to TRBJ2-7; TRBD1 matches 7 bases. Specimen: PBMCs. This TCR came from a man between 45 and 60 years old in good health and CMV-seropositive. For the CDR3, the DNA is TGCAGTGCAAGGGGGCTCTACGAGCAGTACTTC. It yields the protein CSARGLYEQYF.